Described below is a single TCR beta chain sequence and its context. Antigen unknown. The data were taken from a study of T cell responses to AZD1222 COVID-19 vaccine. Study context: Second-dose timings of about 4 or about 12 weeks were pooled. Study results and limitations: Clonal diversity may have been underestimated, and the donors were mostly white British, with more females than males. The study reported that nearly half of spike-specific TCRs target unmutated variant regions. Dominant CD4 TCR responses targeted spike regions 160-218 and 743-854.

The V gene's germline CDR1 is SEHNR and CDR2 FQNEAQ (reference sequence). The V end was cut by 5 bases, the J end by 8 bases, with 15 bases between. CDR3 size: 14 residues. Clones were read by immunoSEQ multiplex PCR, and TCRdb kept only the in-frame ones, dropping some. The data show about 86,000 clones, roughly nine tenths seen once. V is TRBV7-9 and J is TRBJ1-4; D is unclear. The sample here was peripheral blood, taken on day 0 of AZD1222 vaccination. The receptor was derived from an adult in good health. In DNA, the CDR3 is TGTGCCAGCAGCCCCCCGGGCCTATCCGAAAAACTGTTTTTT. The encoded protein is CASSPPGLSEKLFF.